These 20 T cell receptor beta chains share one sample of origin, sequenced in a study of blood T cell repertoires in COVID-19. Profiling relied on immunoSEQ multiplex PCR, and the TCRdb table lists in-frame clones only, not all of them. Counted here are about 100,000 clones, more than 75% occurring once; the ten biggest clones make up approximately 7.3%. The sample consisted of peripheral blood. The receptors come from a man aged 25 to 40 in a cohort sampled during active COVID-19.

The chain recombines TRBV6-6 with TRBJ2-5; maybe TRBD2 (5 bases). V was clipped by 1 base and J by 1 base, with 7 bases between them. CDR1 and CDR2 from the germline V gene are MNHNY and SVGAGI (reference sequence). The CDR3 totals 14 residues. This CDR3 is CASSYFEGQETQYF. The CDR3 DNA reads TGTGCCAGCAGTTACTTTGAGGGCCAAGAGACCCAGTACTTC.

This rearrangement joins TRBV6-5 to TRBJ2-7; 7 bases align to TRBD1. The CDR3 is made up of 13 amino acids. Germline V gene sequence: CDR1 MNHEY, CDR2 SVGAGI. The V segment lost 6 bases and the J segment 3 bases; nucleotides outside the gene matches: 5. CDR3 sequence: CASRRQGSYEQYF. The CDR3 DNA follows: TGTGCCAGCAGAAGACAGGGAAGCTACGAGCAGTACTTC.

The chain links TRBV6-1 to TRBJ1-2; D gene uncertain. CDR1 is MNHNS, CDR2 SASEGT, per germline. This CDR3 comprises 13 residues. Trimming shortened V by 3 bases and J by 8 bases, and 13 bases separated the two germline ends. The CDR3 protein is CASSDGGELGYTF. The CDR3, as DNA: TGTGCCAGCAGTGATGGCGGGGAGCTAGGCTACACCTTC.

This chain uses TRBV6-1 with TRBJ1-3; 7 bases map to TRBD1. This CDR3 region has 18 residues. The germline CDR1 and CDR2 sequences are MNHNS and SASEGT. J gave up 4 bases and V 3 bases, and 15 bases lay outside the gene matches. CDR3 sequence: CASSEGGPGTAHGNTIYF. CDR3 in DNA: TGTGCCAGCAGTGAGGGGGGCCCAGGGACAGCTCACGGAAACACCATATATTTT.

Concerning this clone itself: This specimen includes other DNA sequences encoding the same CDR3. The gene calls are TRBV5-1 and TRBJ2-3; no clear D. V was shortened by 0 bases and J by 2 bases, with 7 bases between the two germline ends. The CDR3 runs 14 residues. CDR1 is SGHRS and CDR2 is YFSETQ in the germline V gene. The CDR3 nucleotides read TGCGCCAGCAGCTTGGGGCAGGACACAGATACGCAGTATTTT. It specifies CASSLGQDTDTQYF.

This chain links TRBV19 with TRBJ2-7; D possibly corresponds to TRBD1 (6 bases). With 3 bases removed from V and 6 bases from J, the gap between germline ends came to 12 bases. The V gene's germline CDR1 is LNHDA and CDR2 SQIVND (reference sequence). The CDR3 spans 13 residues. The DNA of the CDR3 is TGTGCCAGTAGTATGGGGGCCAGGGCCGAGCAGTACTTC. Amino acids: CASSMGARAEQYF.

The chain combines TRBV7-9 with TRBJ2-1; 8 bases line up with TRBD2. J lost 5 bases, V lost 4 bases, and 7 bases had no gene match. Germline values: CDR1 SEHNR, CDR2 FQNEAQ (reference sequence). CDR3 length equals 15 residues. The DNA for the CDR3 is TGTGCCAGCAGCTCTGTAGCGGGGAGCGACAATGAGCAGTTCTTC. Amino acids: CASSSVAGSDNEQFF.

This clone was seen only a few times. V usage is TRBV2 and J usage is TRBJ1-6; TRBD1 agrees at 8 bases. Germline loops: CDR1 SNHLY, CDR2 FYNNEI. With 7 bases clipped from V and 7 bases from J, the junction kept 9 bases outside the gene matches. This CDR3 has 15 amino acids. In DNA form, the CDR3 reads TGTGCCAGCACTGGAACAGGGGGTCGAAATTCACCCCTCCACTTT. Translated, it gives CASTGTGGRNSPLHF.

V usage is TRBV24-1 and J usage is TRBJ1-5; the D gene is possibly TRBD1 (5 bases). The germline CDR1 and CDR2 sequences are KGHDR and SFDVKD. Trimming shortened V by 2 bases and J by 6 bases, and 10 bases separated the two germline ends. The CDR3 contains 14 residues. CDR3 sequence: CATSDSRASQPQHF. In DNA, the CDR3 is TGTGCCACCAGTGATTCCAGGGCGAGTCAGCCCCAGCATTTT.

The V gene is TRBV7-2, the J gene TRBJ2-7, with 12 bases fitting TRBD1. Germline lookup yields CDR1 SGHTA and CDR2 FQGNSA. The CDR3 loop spans 14 amino acids. Trimming at V came to 5 bases and at J to 7 bases, leaving 6 bases not matched to a gene. In DNA, the CDR3 is TGTGCCAGCAGCAAGGGACAGGGGGCCGGAGAGCAGTACTTC. This gives the protein CASSKGQGAGEQYF.

The chain has TRBV6-2 or TRBV6-3 and TRBJ2-2; D ambiguous. Germline assignment: CDR1 MNHEY and CDR2 SVGEGT. The CDR3 has 14 amino acids. Trimming removed 4 bases from V and 1 base from J, with 7 bases in between. CDR3 residues: CASSFSGNTGELFF. DNA for the CDR3: TGTGCCAGCAGTTTTTCGGGGAACACCGGGGAGCTGTTTTTT.

The chain recombines TRBV23-1 with TRBJ2-3; 9 bases agree with TRBD1. TRBV23-1 is labeled an ORF, and its function is uncertain. The CDR3 has 17 residues. V lost 3 bases and J lost 0; bases outside the gene matches: 7. CDR3 amino acids: CASSQARTGESTDTQYF. The CDR3 region has the DNA TGCGCCAGCAGTCAGGCTAGGACAGGGGAAAGCACAGATACGCAGTATTTT.

J is TRBJ1-2 and V is TRBV7-2, with D uncertain. CDR3 length equals 13 residues. CDR1 SGHTA and CDR2 FQGNSA come from the germline V gene. Trimming removed 1 base from V and 4 bases from J, with 7 bases in between. In DNA form, the CDR3 reads TGTGCCAGCAGCTTAGGGGCGCTCTATGGCTACACCTTC. Its protein is CASSLGALYGYTF.

The chain recombines TRBV6-8 with TRBJ2-1, with 11 bases matching TRBD2. The CDR3 contains 17 residues. Germline CDR1 MNHGY, CDR2 SAAAGT. V gave up 6 bases and J gave up 9 bases; unmatched junction bases: 16. CDR3 sequence: CASRNTSGGFKGAEQFF. The DNA for the CDR3 is TGTGCCAGCAGGAACACTAGCGGGGGCTTTAAGGGGGCTGAGCAGTTCTTC.

The chain is built from TRBV30 and TRBJ2-5, with D possibly matching TRBD1 (8 bases). This CDR3 has 14 residues. Per germline, CDR1 GTSNPN and CDR2 SVGIG (reference sequence). V lost 2 bases and J lost 7, with 17 bases in between. This CDR3 is CAWSTWTGRGTQYF. The CDR3 DNA is TGTGCCTGGAGTACATGGACAGGGAGGGGGACCCAGTACTTC.

J is TRBJ2-7 and V is TRBV27; the D gene is possibly TRBD2 (6 bases). Trimming cost V 2 bases and J 5 bases, with 16 bases left between them. Germline V gives CDR1 MNHEY, CDR2 SMNVEV (reference sequence). This CDR3 comprises 15 residues. The CDR3: CASSLPRGPYNEQYF. CDR3 in DNA: TGTGCCAGCAGTTTACCGCGGGGCCCTTATAACGAGCAGTACTTC.

The genes are TRBV27 and TRBJ1-4, with TRBD1 matching over 8 bases. The V segment lost 5 bases and the J segment 7 bases; nucleotides outside the gene matches: 6. From germline, CDR1 is MNHEY and CDR2 SMNVEV (reference sequence). The CDR3 has 14 residues. CDR3 coding DNA: TGTGCCAGCAGTCCTATGGACAGGGCTGAAAAACTGTTTTTT. Translating it yields CASSPMDRAEKLFF.

This clone was counted a single time. The chain links TRBV6-5 to TRBJ2-5; unclear D gene. Germline V gives CDR1 MNHEY, CDR2 SVGAGI. The CDR3 consists of 13 residues. V was trimmed by 5 bases and J by 1 base, leaving 8 bases between them. For the CDR3, the DNA is TGTGCCAGCAGTAGACTCATCCAAGAGACCCAGTACTTC. This encodes CASSRLIQETQYF.

This clone appeared a few times. The V and J genes are TRBV2 and TRBJ1-5, with unresolved D. Germline V lookup: CDR1 SNHLY, CDR2 FYNNEI. V lost 7 bases and J 0 bases, leaving 7 bases between the germline ends. The CDR3 contains 13 residues. Written as DNA, the CDR3 is TGTGCCAGCAATTTAGATAGCAATCAGCCCCAGCATTTT. This codes for CASNLDSNQPQHF.

V and J are TRBV19 and TRBJ1-4, with D perhaps matching TRBD1 (6 bases). The length of the CDR3 is 15 residues. V dropped 5 bases and J dropped 5 bases, with 15 bases sitting between them. CDR1 is LNHDA, CDR2 SQIVND, per germline (reference sequence). The CDR3 region is CASSPTGKTNEKLFF. The CDR3 nucleotides read TGTGCCAGTAGTCCTACAGGGAAAACAAATGAAAAACTGTTTTTT.